The clone carrying this TCR beta chain is a singleton in its sample. Germline CDR1 reads LNHDA; CDR2 reads SQIVND (reference sequence). The CDR3 loop spans 14 amino acids. V shed 1 base and J shed 3 bases, with 10 bases lying between them. Produced via immunoSEQ multiplex PCR; TCRdb's table is partial and in-frame only. Here the sample spans about 160,000 clones, 79% being singletons. Seattle patients were enrolled during active infection and followed longitudinally. This record comes from a study of blood T cell repertoires in COVID-19. Background on the study: The United States, Italy and Spain supplied acute and convalescent COVID-19 samples.

The clonotype was recovered from a woman in her fifties or sixties with COVID-19, enrolled during active disease. Sequenced: peripheral blood. This chain joins TRBV19 and TRBJ2-7; weak D call: TRBD2 (6 bases). CDR3 sequence (DNA): TGTGCCAGTAGTATAGGACCCGGGAGCTACGAGCAGTACTTC. As protein: CASSIGPGSYEQYF.